These T cell receptor beta chains were read from a single sample in a study of identical twins. TCRdb processed the 5' RACE reads anew with MiXCR; each CDR3 protein has one entry. The table records about 660,000 distinct CDR3 sequences, less than 10% of them present only once. These data were likewise used in another study, on yellow fever vaccine responses in identical twins.

Sequencing was done on a sample of PBMCs. The receptor set was obtained from a woman aged 18 to 35 in good health. Each CDR3 is given with its conserved first and last residue. The D gene is left open where the match is weak. Size is omitted from some rows. Given values are once, few, many or a class for expanded clones.

.,17,TRBV7-2,.,TRBJ2-1,TGTGCCAGCAGCTCCGTACAGGGCGGGAGAAGGAGTGGTGAGCAGTTCTTC,CASSSVQGGRRSGEQFF
few,14,TRBV24-1,.,TRBJ2-3,TGTGCCACCAGTGATGCGGCCGGAGCAGATACGCAGTATTTT,CATSDAAGADTQYF
many,17,TRBV11-2,TRBD2,TRBJ2-3,TGTGCCAGCAGCCCACGGACTAGCGGATGGGAAACAGATACGCAGTATTTT,CASSPRTSGWETDTQYF
many,16,TRBV4-3,TRBD2,TRBJ2-3,TGCGCCAGCAGCCAAGATCTAGCGGGGGACACAGATACGCAGTATTTT,CASSQDLAGDTDTQYF
.,15,TRBV20-1,.,TRBJ1-3,TGCAGTGCTAGAGGGCTGGCAGACTCTGGAAACACCATATATTTT,CSARGLADSGNTIYF
.,14,TRBV5-5,.,TRBJ2-1,TGTGCCAGCAGCTTCGGACCGCCTCCGGGTGAGCAGTTCTTC,CASSFGPPPGEQFF
.,14,TRBV28,.,TRBJ2-4,TGTGCCAGCAGTTCGGTGGTGACCAAAAACATTCAGTACTTC,CASSSVVTKNIQYF
.,11,TRBV29-1,.,TRBJ2-7,TGCAGCGTTACCGGGAATTACGAGCAGTACTTC,CSVTGNYEQYF
few,15,TRBV6-2/TRBV6-3,.,TRBJ2-5,TGTGCCAGCAGACCACATATCGGGGTTTTAGAGACCCAGTACTTC,CASRPHIGVLETQYF
.,13,TRBV20-1,.,TRBJ2-7,TGCAGCGTAAGACGGGAGAGCTCCTACGAGCAGTACTTC,CSVRRESSYEQYF
few,14,TRBV20-1,.,TRBJ2-1,TGCAGTGCTAAGTTGCAGGGGAGATACAATGAGCAGTTCTTC,CSAKLQGRYNEQFF
.,17,TRBV28,.,TRBJ2-1,TGTGCCAGCAGTCCTCCCCCGGCGGCAGGGGACATTAATGAGCAGTTCTTC,CASSPPPAAGDINEQFF
many,17,TRBV5-1,TRBD2,TRBJ2-1,TGCGCCAGCAGCTCGCACTCTAGCGGGGTTTCCTACAATGAGCAGTTCTTC,CASSSHSSGVSYNEQFF
few,16,TRBV7-9,TRBD2,TRBJ2-1,TGTGCCAGCAGCTTTTCGATAGCGGGGGCCTACAATGAGCAGTTCTTC,CASSFSIAGAYNEQFF
many,12,TRBV29-1,.,TRBJ2-7,TGCAGCGTACGACAGAGCTCCTACGAGCAGTACTTC,CSVRQSSYEQYF
few,18,TRBV20-1,TRBD2,TRBJ2-3,TGCAGTGCTAAGGGACTAGCGGGGTTGCGAGGACCCACAGATACGCAGTATTTT,CSAKGLAGLRGPTDTQYF
.,13,TRBV18,.,TRBJ1-1,TGTGCCAGCTCGGAGGGACCAGCCACTGAAGCTTTCTTT,CASSEGPATEAFF
.,13,TRBV29-1,.,TRBJ2-1,TGCAGCGTTGAACTACCGGGACGCCCTAACGGGTTCTTC,CSVELPGRPNGFF
few,13,TRBV7-2,TRBD2,TRBJ2-1,TGTGCCAGCAGCTTTGTAGCGGGAAATTTATGGTTCTTC,CASSFVAGNLWFF
.,15,TRBV3-1,.,TRBJ2-1,TGTGCCAGCAGCCAAGAGCGGGGCTATGACAATGAGCAGTTCTTC,CASSQERGYDNEQFF
few,15,TRBV20-1,TRBD1,TRBJ2-7,TGCAGTGCTAGAGATGGTGGGACAGGGGTCTACGAGCAGTACTTC,CSARDGGTGVYEQYF
few,13,TRBV14,.,TRBJ2-2,TGTGCCAGCAGCCAGGTTTTCTCCGGGGAGCTGTTTTTT,CASSQVFSGELFF
many,14,TRBV12-3/TRBV12-4,.,TRBJ2-7,TGTGCCAGCAGCTCACCTACGAAGGACTACGAGCAGTACTTC,CASSSPTKDYEQYF
many,15,TRBV9,TRBD2,TRBJ2-7,TGTGCCAGCAGCGTAGGAGCGGGACTAGGGAACGAGCAGTACTTC,CASSVGAGLGNEQYF
few,16,TRBV15,.,TRBJ2-2,TGTGCCACCAGCTACGATCTGTCGAGGGCGTCGGGGGAGCTGTTTTTT,CATSYDLSRASGELFF
few,14,TRBV5-1,TRBD1,TRBJ1-4,TGCGCCAGCAGCTGGACAGGGCCTCCTGGGAAACTGTTTTTT,CASSWTGPPGKLFF
.,15,TRBV5-1,.,TRBJ1-3,TGCGCCAGCAGCCCTACAAATTCGGGTGGAAACACCATATATTTT,CASSPTNSGGNTIYF
.,14,TRBV7-6,TRBD1,TRBJ1-1,TGTGCCAGCAGCTCTAGAAGCCGGGACAGGGACGCTTTCTTT,CASSSRSRDRDAFF
.,14,TRBV20-1,TRBD2,TRBJ2-1,TGCAGTGTCGCACTAGCGGGCACCTACAATGAGCAGTTCTTC,CSVALAGTYNEQFF
.,12,TRBV20-1,.,TRBJ2-5,TGCAGTGCTAGGGTCCGGCAAGAGACCCAGTACTTC,CSARVRQETQYF
.,17,TRBV15,TRBD1,TRBJ2-4,TGTGCCACCAGCAGAGATACCAAGACAGGGTCTCTAAACATTCAGTACTTC,CATSRDTKTGSLNIQYF
few,13,TRBV7-2,TRBD1,TRBJ1-2,TGTGCCAGCAGCGTACAGGGGGGCTATGGCTACACCTTC,CASSVQGGYGYTF
.,14,TRBV20-1,TRBD2,TRBJ2-7,TGCAGTGCCGTAGCGGGTGGATTACCCTACGAGCAGTACTTC,CSAVAGGLPYEQYF
few,15,TRBV24-1,.,TRBJ2-7,TGTGCCACCAGTGATAAAGGGTCGGCAGGATACGAGCAGTACTTC,CATSDKGSAGYEQYF
.,13,TRBV15,.,TRBJ2-7,TGTGCCACCAGCAGAGATCTCTGGGCAAAGCAGTACTTC,CATSRDLWAKQYF
few,15,TRBV12-5,.,TRBJ2-1,TGTGCTAGTGGTCGGGGATCTCCCGCCTACAATGAGCAGTTCTTC,CASGRGSPAYNEQFF
.,13,TRBV10-2,.,TRBJ2-3,TGCGCCAGCAGGAAAGAGTACACAGATACGCAGTATTTT,CASRKEYTDTQYF
few,12,TRBV3-1,TRBD1,TRBJ1-2,TGTGCCAGCAGCCGGGGGACAGGGGGCTACACCTTC,CASSRGTGGYTF
.,14,TRBV19,.,TRBJ2-2,TGTGCCAGTACCGGACTCTCGAACACCGGGGAGCTGTTTTTT,CASTGLSNTGELFF
.,15,TRBV29-1,TRBD2,TRBJ2-7,TGCAGCGTTGGGCCGCGCGGGAGGCCATCCTACGAGCAGTACTTC,CSVGPRGRPSYEQYF
many,13,TRBV12-3/TRBV12-4,.,TRBJ2-6,TGTGCCAGCAGTTTTTCTGGGGCCAACGTCCTGACTTTC,CASSFSGANVLTF